Listed below are T cell receptor beta chains from one sample, sequenced in a study of cytomegalovirus exposure and HLA in healthy donors. Only in-frame clones appear in the TCRdb table, and some are missing; sequencing was by immunoSEQ multiplex PCR. The sample lists roughly 200,000 clones; roughly 90% were seen once. Sequencing was performed on PBMCs. These receptors originate from a woman aged 25 to 45 in good health and CMV-seronegative. The CDR3 runs from the conserved cysteine through the conserved F or W. D genes are given only for firm matches. Clone size is stated in some rows and not others, as once, few, many or a class when expanded.

TRBV11-3,TRBJ2-3,NA,TRBD1,16,CASSTRTGDGTDTQYF,TGTGCCAGCAGCACCCGGACAGGGGACGGCACAGATACGCAGTATTTT
TRBV2,TRBJ1-4,NA,TRBD1,12,CAKKTGDEKLFF,TGTGCCAAAAAGACAGGGGACGAAAAACTGTTTTTT
TRBV2,TRBJ2-7,NA,NA,14,CASSASRAHHEQYF,TGTGCCAGCAGTGCTAGCCGGGCACACCACGAGCAGTACTTC
TRBV28,TRBJ2-4,NA,NA,12,CASIGNENIQYF,TGTGCCAGCATCGGGAATGAAAACATTCAGTACTTC
TRBV7-3,TRBJ2-1,NA,TRBD2,15,CASSPASGSINEQFF,TGTGCCAGCAGCCCCGCTAGCGGGAGTATCAATGAGCAGTTCTTC
TRBV6-1,TRBJ1-1,once,TRBD1,13,CETGATRNTEAFF,TGTGAGACAGGGGCCACCAGGAACACTGAAGCTTTCTTT
TRBV2,TRBJ2-1,NA,TRBD2,17,CASSEMVPGTKSDEQFF,TGTGCCAGCAGTGAAATGGTCCCTGGGACTAAGTCGGATGAGCAGTTCTTC
TRBV28,TRBJ1-6,NA,NA,13,CASSPGYNSPLHF,TGTGCCAGCAGCCCGGGGTATAATTCACCCCTCCACTTT
TRBV5-1,TRBJ2-5,NA,TRBD1,17,CASSLGAGQGRRETQYF,TGCGCCAGCAGCTTGGGGGCAGGACAGGGCAGGAGGGAGACCCAGTACTTC
TRBV28,TRBJ1-1,few,NA,12,CASWGGLTEAFF,TGTGCCAGCTGGGGGGGTCTCACTGAAGCTTTCTTT
TRBV5-1,TRBJ2-7,NA,NA,14,CASSLLGFVYEQYF,TGCGCCAGCAGCTTGCTTGGCTTTGTCTACGAGCAGTACTTC
TRBV10-3,TRBJ2-7,NA,NA,15,CAISDLTGGPGEQYF,TGTGCCATCAGTGACCTCACGGGGGGCCCCGGCGAGCAGTACTTC
TRBV7-3,TRBJ2-5,NA,NA,16,CASGLTPDSPKETQYF,TGTGCCAGCGGCTTAACCCCCGACAGTCCGAAAGAGACCCAGTACTTC
TRBV30,TRBJ2-7,few,TRBD1,16,CASGFGTGAPVGEQYF,TGTGCCTCCGGTTTCGGGACAGGGGCCCCCGTAGGCGAGCAGTACTTC
TRBV5-6,TRBJ2-7,NA,NA,14,CASSLTGPSYEQYF,TGTGCCAGCAGCTTGACAGGCCCCTCCTACGAGCAGTACTTC
TRBV11-2,TRBJ2-1,NA,NA,13,CASKWSGRDEQFF,TGTGCCAGCAAGTGGTCTGGCAGGGATGAGCAGTTCTTC
TRBV6-4,TRBJ1-5,NA,NA,15,CASSVIGDSNQPQHF,TGTGCCAGCAGTGTAATAGGGGATAGCAATCAGCCCCAGCATTTT
TRBV5-1,TRBJ2-1,NA,TRBD2,15,CASSNLAGARNEQFF,TGCGCCAGCAGCAACCTAGCGGGAGCTCGAAATGAGCAGTTCTTC
TRBV18,TRBJ2-1,NA,NA,14,CASSDQQVGNEQFF,TGTGCCAGCTCAGACCAACAGGTGGGAAATGAGCAGTTCTTC
TRBV5-1,TRBJ2-5,NA,NA,15,CASSLLSGRGETQYF,TGCGCCAGCAGCTTGTTATCCGGGAGAGGAGAGACCCAGTACTTC
TRBV28,TRBJ2-2,NA,NA,14,CAIGGVPNTGELFF,TGTGCCATAGGGGGGGTACCCAACACCGGGGAGCTGTTTTTT
TRBV11-2,TRBJ1-1,NA,NA,14,CASSLDYMNTEAFF,TGTGCCAGCAGCTTAGATTACATGAACACTGAAGCTTTCTTT